This T cell receptor beta chain came from a study of cytomegalovirus exposure and HLA in healthy donors. V was pared by 3 bases and J by 5 bases, with 4 bases of the junction left unmatched. Per the germline V gene, CDR1 is SGDLS and CDR2 is YYNGEE. The CDR3 sequence is 14 residues long. PCR used 60 Vbeta primers and 13 Jbeta primers. The table came from immunoSEQ multiplex PCR; TCRdb's copy has only in-frame clones and leaves some out. The sample includes some 150,000 clones, 60% to 80% of them seen just once. Sequenced sample: PBMCs. The J gene is TRBJ2-3, the V gene TRBV9; 9 bases line up with TRBD1. The TCR comes from a man younger than 45 in good health and CMV-seropositive. DNA for the CDR3: TGTGCCAGCAGCGCCGGGACAGGGAAAGATACGCAGTATTTT. It codes for CASSAGTGKDTQYF. Based on the CDR3 plus reference TRBV9 and TRBJ2-3, the full variable domain is DSGVTQTPKHLITATGQRVTLRCSPRSGDLSVYWYQQSLDQGLQFLIQYYNGEERAKGNILERFSAQQFPDLHSELNLSSLELGDSALYFCASSAGTGKDTQYFGPGTRLTVL.